One and the same sample provided the 4 T cell receptor beta chains below, sequenced in a study of blood T cell repertoires in COVID-19. Repertoires were generated with immunoSEQ multiplex PCR, while TCRdb's copy carries only in-frame clones and drops some. The sample has over 250,000 clones, around 80% seen once. Sequenced sample: PBMCs or T cells enriched from blood (not recorded which). Receptors originate from a man younger than 40 with acute COVID-19.

The DNA of the CDR3 is TGTGCCAGCAGTGGGAGCGGGGTCTATGGCTACACCTTC. Its protein product is CASSGSGVYGYTF. This chain links TRBV6-6 with TRBJ1-2; D gene ambiguous. The germline gives CDR1 MNHNY, CDR2 SVGAGI (reference sequence). Between the trimmed V and J ends, which lost 5 bases and 4 bases, there was a span of 11 bases. The length of the CDR3 is 13 residues.

This clone was found a few times. V is TRBV5-1 and J is TRBJ1-6; 8 bases are a match to TRBD1. CDR1 is SGHRS and CDR2 is YFSETQ in the germline V gene. The trim removed 6 bases at V and 9 bases at J, leaving 11 bases unmatched. This CDR3 has 15 amino acids. Here the CDR3 DNA reads TGCGCCAGCACCTTAGGACAGGGAGGTAGTTCACCCCTCCACTTT. It encodes CASTLGQGGSSPLHF.

The genes are TRBV6-5 and TRBJ2-1; TRBD2 matches at 7 bases. Germline values: CDR1 MNHEY, CDR2 SVGAGI. V was clipped by 2 bases and J by 9 bases; unmatched bases: 10. The CDR3 sequence is 15 residues long. The CDR3 sequence: CASSYQNRPGGEQFF. CDR3 sequence (DNA): TGTGCCAGCAGTTACCAAAACAGACCGGGAGGTGAGCAGTTCTTC.

The rearrangement joins TRBV19 to TRBJ1-1; 9 bases are a match to TRBD1. The CDR3 extends over 17 amino acids. V shed 5 bases and J 1 base; nucleotides not matched to a gene: 11. Germline CDR1 reads LNHDA; CDR2 reads SQIVND (reference sequence). CDR3 protein: CASSYLTKGQGNTEAFF. The CDR3 DNA is TGTGCCAGTAGTTACCTTACAAAGGGACAGGGGAACACTGAAGCTTTCTTT.